One and the same sample provided the 29 T cell receptor beta chains below, sequenced in a study of cytomegalovirus exposure and HLA in healthy donors (dated by TCRdb to about 2017). Libraries came from the immunoSEQ multiplex PCR assay. The multiplex PCR relied on a mix of 60 forward primers for TCR Vbeta segments and 13 reverse primers for TCR Jbeta segments. TCRdb carries this immuneACCESS record with in-frame sequences only. Its versions omit some clonotypes, under half of them owing to an unresolved V gene in the studies checked, with the rest unexplained. The sample yields around 67,000 clones; 65% to 70% were counted once. Approximately 2.1% of the sample is taken by the ten largest. Sequencing was done on a sample of PBMCs. These receptors were obtained from a woman aged 25 to 45 in good health and CMV-seronegative.

The rearrangement joins TRBV27 to TRBJ2-2; 7 bases agree with TRBD2. There are 14 residues in the CDR3. Trimming at V came to 3 bases and at J to 6 bases, leaving 4 bases not matched to a gene. Germline loops: CDR1 MNHEY, CDR2 SMNVEV (reference sequence). CDR3 coding DNA: TGTGCCAGCAGTTTGTCAGGGAGGGCCGGGGAGCTGTTTTTT. As protein: CASSLSGRAGELFF.

The chain carries TRBV6-5 and TRBJ2-5; D is perhaps TRBD1 (6 bases). The end of the DNA fits TRBJ2-7 better, so the J call may be wrong. This CDR3 is 15 amino acids long. The germline V gene encodes CDR1 MNHEY and CDR2 SVGAGI. This CDR3 reads CASSFDRLSSYEQYF. The DNA of the CDR3 is TGTGCCAGCAGTTTCGACAGGTTGAGCTCCTACGAGCAGTACTTC.

The table lists this clone with a few counts. This chain uses TRBV4-1 with TRBJ2-5; possibly TRBD1 for D (6 bases). CDR1 and CDR2 from the germline V gene are MGHRA and YSYEKL. The CDR3 is 15 amino acids. Trimming took 2 bases from V and 1 from J, leaving 11 bases between them. The CDR3 reads CASSQLWTAQETQYF. The CDR3 nucleotides are TGCGCCAGCAGCCAACTTTGGACAGCCCAAGAGACCCAGTACTTC.

There are a few counts of this clone. V and J are TRBV2 and TRBJ1-5; weak D call: TRBD1 (5 bases). This CDR3 spans 14 amino acids. Germline CDR1 reads SNHLY; CDR2 reads FYNNEI. The V gene lost 7 bases and the J gene lost 5 bases, with 15 bases spanning the gap. CDR3 protein: CASTREIKDQPQHF. In nucleotides, the CDR3 is TGTGCCAGCACCAGGGAAATTAAGGATCAGCCCCAGCATTTT.

This sequence joins TRBV6-5 and TRBJ2-5; D not resolved. Germline lookup yields CDR1 MNHEY and CDR2 SVGAGI. There are 13 residues in the CDR3. The V gene lost 4 bases and the J gene lost 2 bases, with 8 bases spanning the gap. The CDR3 is CASSSTRQETQYF. In DNA, the CDR3 is TGTGCCAGCAGTTCGACAAGGCAAGAGACCCAGTACTTC.

The chain uses TRBV7-3 and TRBJ1-1; 8 nucleotides line up with TRBD1. The V segment lost 3 bases and the J segment 5 bases; nucleotides outside the gene matches: 5. Per germline, CDR1 SGHTA and CDR2 FQGTGA. The CDR3 consists of 14 residues. The CDR3 bases are TGTGCCAGCAGCTTTCAGGGGGCGGGTACTGAAGCTTTCTTT. As protein: CASSFQGAGTEAFF. The full variable domain, in which reference TRBV7-3 and TRBJ1-1 provide the parts outside the CDR3, is GAGVSQTPSNKVTEKGKYVELRCDPISGHTALYWYRQSLGQGPEFLIYFQGTGAADDSGLPNDRFFAVRPEGSVSTLKIQRTERGDSAVYLCASSFQGAGTEAFFGQGTRLTVV.

The chain combines TRBV5-6 with TRBJ1-2; tentative D call: TRBD1 (5 bases). The CDR3 is 15 amino acids. The germline V gene encodes CDR1 SGHDT and CDR2 YYEEEE. Trimming removed 1 base at V and 1 base at J, with 11 bases between. CDR3 nucleotides: TGTGCCAGCAGCTTGTCAGGGACTCTTAACTATGGCTACACCTTC. Protein sequence: CASSLSGTLNYGYTF.

A few counts support this clone. The chain is built from TRBV7-9 and TRBJ1-1; 8 nucleotides align to TRBD1. Germline V gives CDR1 SEHNR, CDR2 FQNEAQ (reference sequence). Trimming took 5 bases from V and 0 from J; bases not matched to a gene: 5. The CDR3 contains 15 residues. DNA of the CDR3: TGTGCCAGCAGCCCTAGGACAGGGATGAACACTGAAGCTTTCTTT. Translated, it gives CASSPRTGMNTEAFF. Looking up the rest from reference TRBV7-9 and TRBJ1-1 gives the full variable domain: DTGVSQNPRHKITKRGQNVTFRCDPISEHNRLYWYRQTLGQGPEFLTYFQNEAQLEKSRLLSDRFSAERPKGSFSTLEIQRTEQGDSAMYLCASSPRTGMNTEAFFGQGTRLTVV.

The J gene is TRBJ2-5, the V gene TRBV7-8; no clear D gene. CDR3 length equals 14 residues. V shed 4 bases and J shed 4 bases, with 13 bases lying between them. Looked up from germline, CDR1 is SGHVS and CDR2 is FQNEAQ. As DNA, the CDR3 is TGTGCCAGCAGCTCGTCGACTCCCGGAGAGACCCAGTACTTC. Protein sequence: CASSSSTPGETQYF.

Note on this clone: Other DNA sequences in this sample translate to the same CDR3. V usage is TRBV28 and J usage is TRBJ1-4; 8 bases map to TRBD1. This CDR3 region has 13 residues. The germline CDR1 and CDR2 sequences are MDHEN and SYDVKM. Germline trimming cut 3 bases from V and 7 bases from J; bases unmatched to any gene: 1. CDR3 DNA sequence: TGTGCCAGCAGTTTGGGACAGGCTGAAAAACTGTTTTTT. Translating it yields CASSLGQAEKLFF.

The CDR3 DNA sequence: TGTGCCAGTACCCAGTATAGCAATCAGCCCCAGCATTTT. This translates into CASTQYSNQPQHF. The J gene is TRBJ1-5, the V gene TRBV19; D unclear. The germline CDR1 and CDR2 sequences are LNHDA and SQIVND (reference sequence). Trimming left V 7 bases short and J 0 bases short, with 7 bases between. The CDR3 contains 13 residues.

The chain has TRBV23-1 and TRBJ1-6; 7 bases line up with TRBD1. TRBV23-1 is sorted into the ORF group, with uncertain function. V lost 7 bases, J lost 5 bases, and 17 bases stayed unmatched. There are 18 residues in the CDR3. CDR3 protein: CASIVKGGGGQNNSPLHF. In DNA form, the CDR3 reads TGCGCCAGCATCGTCAAAGGGGGCGGGGGGCAGAATAATTCACCCCTCCACTTT.

J is TRBJ1-2 and V is TRBV2; the D is unclear. Per germline, CDR1 SNHLY and CDR2 FYNNEI. Trimming removed 6 bases at V and 6 bases at J, with 14 bases between. The CDR3 covers 13 residues. CDR3 in amino acids: CASRSEAGNGYTF. In DNA, the CDR3 is TGTGCCAGCAGATCGGAGGCGGGGAATGGCTACACCTTC. Combining the CDR3 with reference TRBV2 and TRBJ1-2 gives the whole variable domain EPEVTQTPSHQVTQMGQEVILRCVPISNHLYFYWYRQILGQKVEFLVSFYNNEISEKSEIFDDQFSVERPDGSNFTLKIRSTKLEDSAMYFCASRSEAGNGYTFGSGTRLTVV.

The rearrangement links TRBV4-1 to TRBJ2-5; 15 nucleotides agree with TRBD2. The germline V gene encodes CDR1 MGHRA and CDR2 YSYEKL. The CDR3 extends over 15 amino acids. V shed 5 bases, J shed 4 bases, and the junction held 2 bases outside the gene matches. The CDR3 is CASSLGLAGGETQYF. In nucleotides, the CDR3 is TGCGCCAGCAGCTTGGGACTAGCGGGGGGAGAGACCCAGTACTTC.

The gene calls are TRBV6-1 and TRBJ1-2; 7 bases map to TRBD1. The V segment lost 7 bases and the J segment 7 bases; nucleotides outside the gene matches: 9. CDR3 length: 13 residues. Per germline, CDR1 MNHNS and CDR2 SASEGT. The CDR3 loop is CASTATGKFGYTF. The CDR3 DNA reads as TGTGCCAGCACCGCGACAGGGAAGTTTGGCTACACCTTC.

V usage is TRBV10-3 and J usage is TRBJ2-1; D may be TRBD1 (5 bases). V lost 3 bases, J lost 7 bases, and 7 bases lay in between. Germline V gene lookup returns CDR1 ENHRY and CDR2 SYGVKD. The CDR3 is 12 residues long. DNA for the CDR3: TGTGCCATCAGTGAAAGGGGTAATGAGCAGTTCTTC. This gives the protein CAISERGNEQFF.

The chain is built from TRBV30 and TRBJ2-1; D is possibly TRBD2 (7 bases). Per germline, CDR1 GTSNPN and CDR2 SVGIG (reference sequence). V gave up 1 base and J gave up 1 base, with 14 bases separating them. The CDR3 spans 16 residues. CDR3 region: CAWSGRGGGSYNEQFF. In DNA, the CDR3 is TGTGCCTGGAGTGGGAGGGGGGGCGGTTCCTACAATGAGCAGTTCTTC. The full variable domain, its missing parts supplied by reference TRBV30 and TRBJ2-1, is SQTIHQWPATLVQPVGSPLSLECTVEGTSNPNLYWYRQAAGRGLQLLFYSVGIGQISSEVPQNLSASRPQDRQFILSSKKLLLSDSGFYLCAWSGRGGGSYNEQFFGPGTRLTVL.

This clone was picked up a small number of times. This chain uses TRBV5-4 with TRBJ2-2, with a weak D call TRBD2 (6 bases). Germline assignment: CDR1 SGHNT and CDR2 YYREEE (reference sequence). This CDR3 has 17 amino acids. V lost 0 bases, J lost 7 bases, and 19 bases lay in between. Here the CDR3 reads CASSLAVAGLVGGELFF. The CDR3 bases are TGTGCCAGCAGCTTGGCCGTGGCGGGGCTGGTTGGCGGGGAGCTGTTTTTT.

The V gene is TRBV9, the J gene TRBJ2-3; possibly TRBD1 for D (6 bases). Germline V lookup: CDR1 SGDLS, CDR2 YYNGEE. The V gene lost 1 base and the J gene lost 5 bases, with 11 bases spanning the gap. The CDR3 extends over 14 amino acids. CDR3 sequence: CASSVRGWGDTQYF. In DNA form, the CDR3 reads TGTGCCAGCAGCGTAAGGGGGTGGGGAGATACGCAGTATTTT.

This clone has a handful of counts. The J gene is TRBJ2-7, the V gene TRBV2; the D gene is possibly TRBD1 (6 bases). Trimming pared 6 bases from V and 6 bases from J, leaving 18 bases between. The CDR3 loop spans 14 amino acids. The V gene's germline CDR1 is SNHLY and CDR2 FYNNEI. The CDR3 reads CASRGDTPKLEQYF. The CDR3 DNA reads as TGTGCCAGCAGAGGGGACACCCCAAAACTCGAGCAGTACTTC.

The V and J genes are TRBV10-3 and TRBJ1-1; 11 bases are a match to TRBD1. This CDR3 contains 16 residues. The ends lost 2 bases at V and 0 bases at J; junction bases unmatched: 2. Germline CDR1 is ENHRY and CDR2 is SYGVKD. This chain's CDR3 is CAISETGQGVNTEAFF. For the CDR3, the DNA is TGTGCCATCAGTGAGACGGGACAGGGGGTGAACACTGAAGCTTTCTTT.

The CDR3 region has the DNA TGTGCCAGCAACGGCAGGGGCGATGAGCAGTTCTTC. This sequence encodes CASNGRGDEQFF. The J gene is TRBJ2-1, the V gene TRBV6-1; D is possibly TRBD1 (6 bases). The ends were cut back, 7 bases at V and 8 bases at J, with 12 bases in the middle. This CDR3 is built from 12 residues. Looked up from germline, CDR1 is MNHNS and CDR2 is SASEGT.

The rearrangement links TRBV6-1 to TRBJ1-5; a weak D match, TRBD1 (5 bases). Germline loops: CDR1 MNHNS, CDR2 SASEGT. V shed 7 bases and J shed 4 bases, with 11 bases lying between them. This CDR3 spans 13 amino acids. This CDR3 is CASTPRQNQPQHF. CDR3 in DNA: TGTGCCAGCACCCCGAGACAGAATCAGCCCCAGCATTTT.

In this sample, this clone turned up a few times. The chain uses TRBV5-1 and TRBJ1-6, with unresolved D. Per germline, CDR1 SGHRS and CDR2 YFSETQ. Deletions cut 0 bases from V and 11 bases from J, with 15 bases between. There are 15 residues in the CDR3. Here the CDR3 DNA reads TGCGCCAGCAGCTTGGACGGTGCGGGATTGACACCCCTCCACTTT. Residues: CASSLDGAGLTPLHF.

In its sample, this clone was seen a few times. The chain carries TRBV29-1 and TRBJ2-7, with 9 bases identical to TRBD2. The CDR3 has 12 amino acids. Per germline, CDR1 SQVTM and CDR2 ANQGSEA. Trimming removed 5 bases from V and 5 bases from J; junction bases left unmatched: 4. The CDR3 sequence: CSVTSGRDEQYF. The CDR3 DNA is TGCAGCGTTACTAGCGGGCGCGACGAGCAGTACTTC.

CDR3 coding DNA: TGTGCCAGCAGCTTTCCGGTCGGTGGCATGGTGACGGGTGGCTACACCTTC. Amino acid sequence: CASSFPVGGMVTGGYTF. The J gene is TRBJ1-2, the V gene TRBV5-4, with D unclear. The germline V gene has CDR1 SGHNT and CDR2 YYREEE (reference sequence). Trimming stripped 2 bases from V and 7 bases from J, with 24 bases between. The CDR3 consists of 17 residues.

This clone was seen just once. The chain combines TRBV5-4 with TRBJ2-5; D possibly corresponds to TRBD2 (7 bases). The CDR3 has 15 amino acids. CDR1 and CDR2 from the germline V gene are SGHNT and YYREEE (reference sequence). Between the trimmed V and J ends, which lost 0 bases and 3 bases, there was a span of 12 bases. For the CDR3, the DNA is TGTGCCAGCAGCTTGGAGGCGGGGGCCAAAGAGACCCAGTACTTC. Translated: CASSLEAGAKETQYF.

The V gene is TRBV2, the J gene TRBJ2-5, with TRBD1 matching over 7 bases. The J call is doubtful: the DNA matches TRBJ2-7 better. Per germline, CDR1 SNHLY and CDR2 FYNNEI. The CDR3 runs 14 residues. The CDR3 here is CASRETGSSYEQYF. CDR3 nucleotide sequence: TGTGCCAGCAGGGAGACAGGGAGCTCCTACGAGCAGTACTTC.

This sequence joins TRBV2 and TRBJ2-3; perhaps TRBD2 as D (5 bases). The CDR3 length is 16 residues. CDR1 and CDR2 (germline): SNHLY, FYNNEI. V was pared by 3 bases and J by 2 bases, with 15 bases between. The DNA for the CDR3 is TGTGCCAGCAGTGACAGCCTGACCGGACTCACAGATACGCAGTATTTT. Its protein product is CASSDSLTGLTDTQYF.